Below are 18 T cell receptor beta chains sequenced from a single sample in a study of T cells in Graves' hyperthyroidism and ophthalmopathy. RNA transcripts served as the template for amplifying TCR beta CDR3 regions. In the first-round RT-PCR of the TCR CDR3, the HTBI primer set was used. TCRdb processed the multiplex PCR reads anew with MiXCR; each CDR3 protein has one entry. This sample has 200,000 to 250,000 distinct CDR3 sequences, with roughly 15% found just once. The sample consisted of blood. The receptors here all came from a young woman with Graves' ophthalmopathy.

This clonotype was recorded many times. A much larger clonotype is one base distant, so this may be a read error. The genes are TRBV20-1 and TRBJ2-1; D gene unclear. The CDR3 is 15 residues long. V was shortened by 6 bases and J by 2 bases, with 17 bases between the two germline ends. From germline, CDR1 is DFQATT and CDR2 SNEGSKA (reference sequence). The CDR3 region has the DNA TGCAGTGCCTCCCTGAACTCACGTACCTACAATGAGCAGTTCTTC. As protein: CSASLNSRTYNEQFF.

About this clonotype itself: This may be a read error, as it is one base from a much larger clone. The V gene is TRBV10-3, the J gene TRBJ1-1, with D hard to call. The germline gives CDR1 ENHRY, CDR2 SYGVKD. The CDR3 covers 13 residues. This chain's CDR3 is CAISYSSNAEAFF. CDR3 DNA sequence: TGTGCCATCAGCTACTCCTCGAACGCTGAAGCTTTCTTT.

This clonotype was detected many times. The chain has TRBV7-9 and TRBJ1-1; weak D call: TRBD1 (5 bases). Germline CDR1 SEHNR, CDR2 FQNEAQ (reference sequence). CDR3 size: 13 residues. The ends were cut back, 7 bases at V and 3 bases at J, with 12 bases in the middle. The CDR3 is CASTQAGDTEAFF. The CDR3 bases are TGTGCCAGCACCCAAGCGGGGGACACTGAAGCTTTCTTT.

This clonotype was detected many times. The rearrangement uses TRBV2 and TRBJ2-7; perhaps TRBD2 as D (5 bases). There are 12 residues in the CDR3. Germline V CDR1 and CDR2: SNHLY, FYNNEI. V lost 10 bases and J lost 5, with 15 bases in between. Written as DNA, the CDR3 is TGTGCCATGCTGGGGTCCGGGAACGAGCAGTACTTC. The encoded protein is CAMLGSGNEQYF.

The chain recombines TRBV20-1 with TRBJ2-2; 10 nucleotides match TRBD2. The CDR3 is made up of 14 amino acids. Germline values: CDR1 DFQATT, CDR2 SNEGSKA (reference sequence). The V and J ends lost 5 bases and 6 bases, in that order; junction bases with no gene match: 6. CDR3 nucleotide sequence: TGCAGTGCTTCTAGCGGGAGAGGCGCCGGGGAGCTGTTTTTT. Residues: CSASSGRGAGELFF.

Many counts were recorded for this clonotype. This chain uses TRBV7-8 with TRBJ2-3, with D perhaps TRBD2 (7 bases). The V gene lost 5 bases and the J gene lost 4 bases, with 22 bases spanning the gap. The CDR3 loop spans 17 amino acids. CDR1 and CDR2 from the germline V gene are SGHVS and FQNEAQ. The DNA of the CDR3 is TGTGCCAGCAGCCCAGTGGGGATGGGGGGGCCCGCAGATACGCAGTATTTT. Translating it yields CASSPVGMGGPADTQYF.

This clonotype showed up many times. This chain links TRBV5-1 with TRBJ1-2; 10 bases are a match to TRBD1. V shed 1 base and J 7 bases; nucleotides not matched to a gene: 10. The CDR3 is 16 amino acids. Per the germline V gene, CDR1 is SGHRS and CDR2 is YFSETQ. For the CDR3, the DNA is TGCGCCAGCAGCTTGAACCTTGGGACAGGGGTCCCTGGCTACACCTTC. This gives the protein CASSLNLGTGVPGYTF.

This clonotype was counted ten times or more. The chain links TRBV5-6 to TRBJ1-2; 8 positions agree with TRBD1. Germline CDR1 is SGHDT and CDR2 is YYEEEE. The CDR3 consists of 15 residues. Losses at the gene ends were 0 bases for V and 4 bases for J; bases not matched to a gene: 5. Here the CDR3 DNA reads TGTGCCAGCAGCTTGGCGGGACAGGAGGGCTATGGCTACACCTTC. Its translation is CASSLAGQEGYGYTF. Together with reference TRBV5-6 and TRBJ1-2, the CDR3 gives the full variable domain: DAGVTQSPTHLIKTRGQQVTLRCSPKSGHDTVSWYQQALGQGPQFIFQYYEEEERQRGNFPDRFSGHQFPNYSSELNVNALLLGDSALYLCASSLAGQEGYGYTFGSGTRLTVV.

The V gene is TRBV6-1, the J gene TRBJ1-5; D not certain. The germline gives CDR1 MNHNS, CDR2 SASEGT. This CDR3 is 15 amino acids long. Trimming removed 1 base from V and 4 bases from J, with 11 bases in between. CDR3 nucleotide sequence: TGTGCCAGCAGTGAAGGGGCAGGCCTAAATCAGCCCCAGCATTTT. Translated: CASSEGAGLNQPQHF.

Only a few counts were recorded for this clonotype. The rearrangement uses TRBV12-3 or TRBV12-4 and TRBJ2-2; 7 positions match TRBD1. The CDR3 consists of 15 residues. The trim removed 6 bases at V and 3 bases at J, leaving 7 bases unmatched. CDR3 loop: CASRNRDRYTGELFF. In DNA form, the CDR3 reads TGTGCCAGCAGGAACCGGGACAGATACACCGGGGAGCTGTTTTTT.

This clonotype occurred many times. The chain combines TRBV28 with TRBJ2-1; D unresolved. CDR1 is MDHEN and CDR2 is SYDVKM in the germline V gene. The V end lost 6 bases, the J end lost 3 bases, and 9 bases lay between the germline ends. The CDR3 contains 13 residues. The chain's CDR3 is CASRNRLYNEQFF. For the CDR3, the DNA is TGTGCCAGCAGAAATCGCCTCTACAATGAGCAGTTCTTC.

This clonotype was seen only a few times. This sequence joins TRBV4-1 and TRBJ1-5; TRBD1 might be the D (6 bases). The V and J ends lost 4 bases and 4 bases respectively, with 20 bases between them. The CDR3 consists of 17 residues. CDR1 MGHRA and CDR2 YSYEKL come from the germline V gene. The CDR3 DNA sequence: TGCGCCAGCAGCCCCGTCAGGGGCCCCAGGGAAAATCAGCCCCAGCATTTT. Residues: CASSPVRGPRENQPQHF.

This clonotype was picked up many times. The DNA for the CDR3 is TGCAGTGCCCGCAGGGCAACTAATGAAAAACTGTTTTTT. It is translated as CSARRATNEKLFF. V gene TRBV20-1 combines with J gene TRBJ1-4; TRBD1 is a possible D gene (5 bases). Per the germline V gene, CDR1 is DFQATT and CDR2 is SNEGSKA (reference sequence). The CDR3 spans 13 residues. Trimming took 6 bases from V and 0 from J, leaving 8 bases between them.

This clonotype was detected many times. This chain uses TRBV28 with TRBJ1-2, with D tentatively TRBD1 (5 bases). Trimming shortened V by 6 bases and J by 4 bases, and 12 bases separated the two germline ends. Germline values: CDR1 MDHEN, CDR2 SYDVKM. There are 13 residues in the CDR3. CDR3 sequence: CASRPGGSYGYTF. CDR3 coding DNA: TGTGCCAGCAGACCCGGGGGGAGCTATGGCTACACCTTC.

This clonotype has only a few counts. The chain employs TRBV18 and TRBJ2-2, with D maybe TRBD1 (6 bases). In germline, CDR1 is KGHSH, CDR2 LQKENI. This CDR3 is 15 amino acids long. Trimming pared 1 base from V and 3 bases from J, leaving 9 bases between. CDR3 bases: TGTGCCAGCTCACCACGACAGGCCGACACCGGGGAGCTGTTTTTT. This gives the protein CASSPRQADTGELFF.

This clonotype has ten or more counts. The V gene is TRBV7-8, the J gene TRBJ2-7, with D perhaps assigned TRBD1 or TRBD2 (6 bases each). This CDR3 has 15 residues. V lost 1 base to trimming and J lost 5 bases, with 15 bases between them. Germline CDR1 SGHVS, CDR2 FQNEAQ. As DNA, the CDR3 is TGTGCCAGCAGCTTAGGGAGGGCAGGGGCGAACGAGCAGTACTTC. Translated, it gives CASSLGRAGANEQYF.

This clonotype was counted ten times or more. This sequence joins TRBV12-3 or TRBV12-4 and TRBJ2-2; TRBD1 is a possible D gene (5 bases). This CDR3 contains 15 residues. The V gene lost 5 bases and the J gene lost 3 bases, with 13 bases spanning the gap. DNA of the CDR3: TGTGCCAGCAGTCTCAACCAGGGTCACACCGGGGAGCTGTTTTTT. It codes for CASSLNQGHTGELFF.

This clonotype was seen ten or more times. In DNA form, the CDR3 reads TGCGCCAGCAGCCCGCCGGGACTAGCGGCCCGGGTGCAGTTCTTC. Translated: CASSPPGLAARVQFF. The rearrangement joins TRBV5-1 to TRBJ2-1; 11 positions match TRBD2. The V gene's germline CDR1 is SGHRS and CDR2 YFSETQ. V gave up 4 bases and J gave up 12 bases; unmatched junction bases: 12. The CDR3 runs to 15 residues. Full variable domain (remainder filled in from reference TRBV5-1 and TRBJ2-1): KAGVTQTPRYLIKTRGQQVTLSCSPISGHRSVSWYQQTPGQGLQFLFEYFSETQRNKGNFPGRFSGRQFSNSRSEMNVSTLELGDSALYLCASSPPGLAARVQFFGPGTRLTVL.